This is a list of T cell receptor beta chains from one sample in a study of OX40 agonist ivuxolimab in advanced cancers. Sequenced by immunoSEQ multiplex PCR; TCRdb stores in-frame clones only, minus some. The sample contains tens of thousands of clones, 85% of which appear only once. The sequences come from CD4+ or CD8+ T cells sorted from blood, collected in a trial of the OX40 agonist ivuxolimab. These receptors were collected from an adult with an advanced solid tumor such as melanoma, head and neck, liver or kidney cancer. CDR3s include the opening cysteine and the closing phenylalanine or tryptophan. D genes are given only for firm matches. Expanded clones get a size class; other rows say once, few or many, or leave the size out.

J	V	size	D	CDR3	DNA
TRBJ1-4	TRBV7-9	-	TRBD1	CASSHTGTGGFNEKLFF	TGTGCCAGCAGCCACACGGGGACAGGGGGCTTTAATGAAAAACTGTTTTTT
TRBJ1-5	TRBV19	-	-	CASSAGYSNQPQHF	TGTGCCAGTAGCGCCGGTTATAGCAATCAGCCCCAGCATTTT
TRBJ2-7	TRBV27	-	TRBD2	CASSWTSGREQYF	TGTGCCAGCAGTTGGACTAGCGGGCGCGAGCAGTACTTC
TRBJ2-2	TRBV27	-	TRBD2	CASSLKREATGELFF	TGTGCCAGCAGTTTGAAACGGGAGGCCACCGGGGAGCTGTTTTTT
TRBJ1-1	TRBV27	-	-	CASRPQRRTEAFF	TGTGCCAGCAGGCCCCAGCGGAGGACTGAAGCTTTCTTT
TRBJ2-2	TRBV7-8	-	TRBD2	CASSLRGGPTGELFF	TGTGCCAGCAGCTTACGGGGGGGCCCCACCGGGGAGCTGTTTTTT
TRBJ2-3	TRBV5-6	-	TRBD2	CASSLAGGGTDTQYF	TGTGCCAGCAGCTTGGCGGGAGGAGGGACAGATACGCAGTATTTT
TRBJ2-5	TRBV5-1	-	-	CASSREETQYF	TGCGCCAGCAGCCGCGAAGAGACCCAGTACTTC
TRBJ1-5	TRBV5-5	-	TRBD1	CASSRSGTGGVSNQPQHF	TGTGCCAGCAGTCGTTCCGGGACAGGGGGCGTCAGCAATCAGCCCCAGCATTTT
TRBJ1-1	TRBV28	-	-	CASSFGVGRGGGSEAFF	TGTGCCAGCAGTTTTGGGGTTGGTCGCGGGGGCGGCTCTGAAGCTTTCTTT
TRBJ2-3	TRBV30	-	-	CAWRTTGNTDTQYF	TGTGCCTGGAGGACGACAGGCAACACAGATACGCAGTATTTT
TRBJ2-7	TRBV5-1	-	TRBD2	CASSTGTSGYEQYF	TGCGCCAGCAGCACCGGGACTAGCGGCTACGAGCAGTACTTC
TRBJ2-5	TRBV7-9	-	-	CASSSDLWQETQYF	TGTGCCAGCAGCTCGGACCTTTGGCAAGAGACCCAGTACTTC
TRBJ2-1	TRBV19	-	TRBD2	CASSEAGGTYNEQFF	TGTGCCAGTAGTGAGGCGGGAGGAACCTACAATGAGCAGTTCTTC
TRBJ2-3	TRBV29-1	-	TRBD1	CSVNRGADTQYF	TGCAGCGTGAACAGGGGGGCAGATACGCAGTATTTT
TRBJ1-1	TRBV5-1	-	TRBD1	CASKGAGTEAFF	TGCGCCAGCAAGGGGGCAGGGACTGAAGCTTTCTTT
TRBJ1-4	TRBV18	once	TRBD1	CASSPGDRATNEKLFF	TGTGCCAGCTCACCAGGGGACAGAGCAACTAATGAAAAACTGTTTTTT
TRBJ2-3	TRBV5-1	-	-	CASSLAGLAPSTDTQYF	TGCGCCAGCAGCTTGGCCGGGTTGGCGCCTAGCACAGATACGCAGTATTTT
TRBJ1-1	TRBV28	-	TRBD1	CASSSPTGGVFDTEAFF	TGTGCCAGCAGTTCACCGACAGGGGGCGTTTTCGACACTGAAGCTTTCTTT
TRBJ2-5	TRBV2	-	TRBD2	CASFPSGVKETQYF	TGTGCCAGTTTCCCTAGCGGGGTAAAAGAGACCCAGTACTTC
TRBJ2-7	TRBV11-3	-	-	CASSLGPRLVKSPTYEQYF	TGTGCCAGCAGCTTAGGCCCCAGGCTTGTCAAATCCCCGACCTACGAGCAGTACTTC
TRBJ2-7	TRBV7-9	few	-	CASSLEKADF	TGTGCCAGCAGCCTCGAAAAGGCCGACTTC
TRBJ2-1	TRBV5-1	-	TRBD2	CASSPPGLVSEQFF	TGCGCCAGCAGCCCGCCGGGACTAGTAAGCGAGCAGTTCTTC
TRBJ1-1	TRBV12-5	-	TRBD1	CASGLGYYFRDSRINTEAFF	TGTGCTAGTGGTTTGGGGTATTATTTTAGGGACAGCCGAATTAACACTGAAGCTTTCTTT
TRBJ2-7	TRBV5-4	-	-	CASSLASSSTPYEQYF	TGTGCCAGCAGCTTGGCTAGCTCCTCGACACCTTACGAGCAGTACTTC
TRBJ2-7	TRBV21-1	-	-	CASSKTRTGHSYEQYF	TGTGCCAGCAGCAAAACTCGGACTGGACACTCCTACGAGCAGTACTTC
TRBJ2-2	TRBV5-1	-	TRBD2	CASSETSGKNTGELFF	TGCGCCAGCAGCGAGACTAGCGGGAAGAACACCGGGGAGCTGTTTTTT
TRBJ2-7	TRBV5-6	-	-	CASRLRSSYEQYF	TGTGCCAGCCGGCTGAGGAGCTCCTACGAGCAGTACTTC
TRBJ2-1	TRBV11-2	-	-	CASSLDLGRFSYNEQFF	TGTGCCAGCAGCTTAGATCTAGGCAGATTCTCCTACAATGAGCAGTTCTTC
TRBJ2-1	TRBV28	-	TRBD1	CASSFGDRNNEQFF	TGTGCCAGCAGTTTCGGGGACAGGAACAATGAGCAGTTCTTC
TRBJ2-1	TRBV7-3	-	-	CASSFTGLGSSYNEQFF	TGTGCCAGCAGCTTTACAGGGCTAGGAAGCTCCTACAATGAGCAGTTCTTC
TRBJ1-6	TRBV6-5	-	TRBD1	CASSKRDRDSPLHF	TGTGCCAGCAGTAAACGGGACAGGGATTCACCCCTCCACTTT
TRBJ2-1	TRBV7-2	-	-	CASNRDPSSGQFF	TGTGCCAGCAACCGGGACCCTTCATCGGGGCAGTTCTTC
TRBJ1-1	TRBV4-1	-	-	CASTFRGSTEAFF	TGCGCCAGTACTTTCCGGGGGAGCACTGAAGCTTTCTTT
TRBJ2-1	TRBV4-1	-	-	CASSQAGKNEQFF	TGCGCCAGCAGCCAAGCAGGAAAGAATGAGCAGTTCTTC
TRBJ2-7	TRBV30	-	TRBD2	CAWKKIWTSDYEQYF	TGTGCCTGGAAAAAGATTTGGACTAGTGACTACGAGCAGTACTTC
TRBJ2-2	TRBV28	-	-	CASRTGGDTGELFF	TGTGCCAGCAGAACAGGGGGGGACACCGGGGAGCTGTTTTTT
TRBJ2-1	TRBV5-1	-	-	CASSIGQSSYNEQFF	TGCGCCAGCAGCATAGGACAGAGCTCCTACAATGAGCAGTTCTTC
TRBJ1-1	TRBV6-5	-	-	CASSYDRWDTEAFF	TGTGCCAGCAGTTACGACAGATGGGACACTGAAGCTTTCTTT